This T cell receptor beta chain was captured by sequencing in a study of blood T cell repertoires in COVID-19. Assay: immunoSEQ multiplex PCR; the TCRdb copy retains only in-frame clones and omits some. In the table there are roughly 130,000 clones, 75% to 90% of which are singletons. This TCR came from a man aged 35-49 years with acute or convalescent COVID-19. The sample taken for sequencing was peripheral blood.

The CDR3 DNA sequence: TGTGCCAGCAGCTTAAGGGGGAGTAGCGGGGGGCTCCCGAACTACGAGCAGTACTTC. Translated: CASSLRGSSGGLPNYEQYF. The genes are TRBV7-2 and TRBJ2-7; TRBD2 aligns across 10 bases. Germline V gene data show CDR1 as SGHTA and CDR2 as FQGNSA. With 2 bases clipped from V and 3 bases from J, the junction kept 16 bases outside the gene matches. This CDR3 has 19 residues.